The present T cell receptor beta chain was sequenced within a study of cytomegalovirus exposure and HLA in healthy donors. In the study overall: The same platform was used for the roughly 110 validation repertoires as for the approximately 610 first-cohort repertoires, as reported in a later analysis. Study results and caveats: A subsequent analysis found that TCR clusters from the first cohort also tended to co-occur in the roughly 120 validation repertoires, with around 94% of cluster scores above 0. Researchers catalogued 164 TCR beta chains as cytomegalovirus-associated.

CDR3 length: 15 amino acids. CDR1 is PRHDT and CDR2 is FYEKMQ in the germline V gene (reference sequence). Trimming took 5 bases from V and 4 from J; bases not matched to a gene: 4. While the first cohort had 600 to 750 subjects, the donors belonged to the separate validation cohort of over a hundred subjects. Sequencing used immunoSEQ multiplex PCR; TCRdb keeps in-frame clones, though not all of them. The repertoire includes about 120,000 clones, around 89% of them detected once, and over 6% sits in the top ten. For this clone: Its target is not known.

This TCR derives from a woman aged 18-35 years in good health and CMV-seropositive. The V call is TRBV13, the J call TRBJ2-1; 11 bases are shared with TRBD2. Sequences were obtained from PBMCs. The CDR3, as DNA: TGTGCCAGCAGCGGACGGACTAGCGGGTACAATGAGCAGTTCTTC. Residues: CASSGRTSGYNEQFF.